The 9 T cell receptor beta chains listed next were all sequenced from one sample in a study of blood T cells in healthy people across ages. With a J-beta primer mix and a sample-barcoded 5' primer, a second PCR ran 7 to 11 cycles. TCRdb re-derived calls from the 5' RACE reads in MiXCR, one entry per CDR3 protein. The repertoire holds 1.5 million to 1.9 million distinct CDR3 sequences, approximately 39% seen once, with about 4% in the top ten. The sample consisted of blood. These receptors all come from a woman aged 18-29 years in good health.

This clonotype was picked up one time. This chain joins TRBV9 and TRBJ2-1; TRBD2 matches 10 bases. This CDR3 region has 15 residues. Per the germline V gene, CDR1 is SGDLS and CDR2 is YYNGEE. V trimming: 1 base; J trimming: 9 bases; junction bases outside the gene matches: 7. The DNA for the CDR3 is TGTGCCAGCAGCGTATTCGGACTAGCGGTCGGTGAGCAGTTCTTC. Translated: CASSVFGLAVGEQFF.

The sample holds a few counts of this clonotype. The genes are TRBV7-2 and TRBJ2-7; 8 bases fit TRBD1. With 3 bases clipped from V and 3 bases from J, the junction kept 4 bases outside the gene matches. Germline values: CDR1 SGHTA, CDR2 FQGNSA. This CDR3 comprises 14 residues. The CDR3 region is CASSLGQVGYEQYF. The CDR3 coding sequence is TGTGCCAGCAGCTTGGGACAGGTTGGCTACGAGCAGTACTTC. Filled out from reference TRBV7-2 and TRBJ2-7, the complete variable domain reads GAGVSQSPSNKVTEKGKDVELRCDPISGHTALYWYRQSLGQGLEFLIYFQGNSAPDKSGLPSDRFSAERTGGSVSTLTIQRTQQEDSAVYLCASSLGQVGYEQYFGPGTRLTVT.

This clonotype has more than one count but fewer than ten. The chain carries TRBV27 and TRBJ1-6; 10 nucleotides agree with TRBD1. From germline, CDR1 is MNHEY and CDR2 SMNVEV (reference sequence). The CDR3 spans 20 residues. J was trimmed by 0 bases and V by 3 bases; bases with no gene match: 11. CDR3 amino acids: CASSFRDRGLSGSYNSPLHF. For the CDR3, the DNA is TGTGCCAGCAGTTTTCGGGACAGGGGACTGTCGGGCTCCTATAATTCACCCCTCCACTTT.

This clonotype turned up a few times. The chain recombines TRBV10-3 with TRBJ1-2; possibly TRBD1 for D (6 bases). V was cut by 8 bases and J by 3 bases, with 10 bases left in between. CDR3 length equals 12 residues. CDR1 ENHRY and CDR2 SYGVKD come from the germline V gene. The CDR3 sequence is CAIGGQYYGYTF. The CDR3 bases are TGTGCCATCGGCGGACAGTACTATGGCTACACCTTC.

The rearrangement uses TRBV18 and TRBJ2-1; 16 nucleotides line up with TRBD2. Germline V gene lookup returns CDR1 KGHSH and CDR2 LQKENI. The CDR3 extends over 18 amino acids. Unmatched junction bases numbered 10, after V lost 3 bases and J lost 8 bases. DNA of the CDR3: TGTGCCAGCTCACCCCAGCCGGGACTAGCGGGAGGGATCTATGAGCAGTTCTTC. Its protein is CASSPQPGLAGGIYEQFF.

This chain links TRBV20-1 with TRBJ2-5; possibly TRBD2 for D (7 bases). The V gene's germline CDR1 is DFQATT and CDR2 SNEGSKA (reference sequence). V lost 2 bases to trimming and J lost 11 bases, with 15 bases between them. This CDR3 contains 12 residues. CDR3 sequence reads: CSARWGGNEQYF. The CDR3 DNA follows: TGCAGTGCTAGATGGGGGGGCAATGAGCAGTACTTC.

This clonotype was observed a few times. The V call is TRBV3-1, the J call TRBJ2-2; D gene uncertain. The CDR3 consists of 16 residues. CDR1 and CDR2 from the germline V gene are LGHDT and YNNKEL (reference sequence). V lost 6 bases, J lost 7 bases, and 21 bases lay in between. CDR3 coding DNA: TGTGCCAGCAGACAGAACCTTATAACAGAAGTCGGGGAGCTGTTTTTT. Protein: CASRQNLITEVGELFF.

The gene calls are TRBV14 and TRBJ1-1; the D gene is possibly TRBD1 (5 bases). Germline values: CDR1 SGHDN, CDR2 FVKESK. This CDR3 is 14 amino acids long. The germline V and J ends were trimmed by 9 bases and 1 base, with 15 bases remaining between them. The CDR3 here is CASQRQPGNTEAFF. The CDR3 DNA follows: TGTGCCAGTCAACGACAGCCTGGGAACACTGAAGCTTTCTTT.

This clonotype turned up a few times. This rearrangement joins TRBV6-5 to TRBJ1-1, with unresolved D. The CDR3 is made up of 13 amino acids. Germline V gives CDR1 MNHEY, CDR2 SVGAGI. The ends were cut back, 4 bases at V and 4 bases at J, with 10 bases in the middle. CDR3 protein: CASSWTVATEAFF. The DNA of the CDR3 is TGTGCCAGCAGTTGGACCGTAGCCACTGAAGCTTTCTTT.